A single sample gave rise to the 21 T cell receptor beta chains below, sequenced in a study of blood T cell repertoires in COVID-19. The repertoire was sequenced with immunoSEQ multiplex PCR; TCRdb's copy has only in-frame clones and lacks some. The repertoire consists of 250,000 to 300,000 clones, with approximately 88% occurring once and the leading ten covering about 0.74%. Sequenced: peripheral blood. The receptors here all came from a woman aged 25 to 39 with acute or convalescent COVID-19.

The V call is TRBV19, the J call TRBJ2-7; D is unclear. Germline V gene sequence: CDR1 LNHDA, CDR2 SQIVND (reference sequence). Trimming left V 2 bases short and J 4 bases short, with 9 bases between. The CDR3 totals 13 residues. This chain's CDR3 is CASSIFAEYEQYF. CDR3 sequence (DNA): TGTGCCAGTAGTATATTCGCCGAGTACGAGCAGTACTTC.

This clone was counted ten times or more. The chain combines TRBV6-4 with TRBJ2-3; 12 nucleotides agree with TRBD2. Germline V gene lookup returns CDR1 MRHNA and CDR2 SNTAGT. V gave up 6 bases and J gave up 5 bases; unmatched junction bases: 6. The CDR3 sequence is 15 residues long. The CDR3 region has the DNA TGTGCCAGCAGCGAGACTAGCGGGAGTGGAGATACGCAGTATTTT. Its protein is CASSETSGSGDTQYF.

Here the CDR3 DNA reads TGTGCCAGCAGCGTCGGGTGGACGAACACCGGGGAGCTGTTTTTT. It yields the protein CASSVGWTNTGELFF. The gene calls are TRBV9 and TRBJ2-2; D ambiguous. The CDR3 spans 15 residues. In germline, CDR1 is SGDLS, CDR2 YYNGEE. The ends were cut back, 2 bases at V and 0 bases at J, with 8 bases in the middle.

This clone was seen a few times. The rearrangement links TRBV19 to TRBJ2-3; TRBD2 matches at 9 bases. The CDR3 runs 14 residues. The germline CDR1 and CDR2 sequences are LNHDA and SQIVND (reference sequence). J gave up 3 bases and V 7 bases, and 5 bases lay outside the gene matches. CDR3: CASKEAGGTDTQYF. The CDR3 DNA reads TGTGCCAGTAAGGAAGCGGGAGGAACAGATACGCAGTATTTT. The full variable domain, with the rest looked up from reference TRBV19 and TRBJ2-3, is DGGITQSPKYLFRKEGQNVTLSCEQNLNHDAMYWYRQDPGQGLRLIYYSQIVNDFQKGDIAEGYSVSREKKESFPLTVTSAQKNPTAFYLCASKEAGGTDTQYFGPGTRLTVL.

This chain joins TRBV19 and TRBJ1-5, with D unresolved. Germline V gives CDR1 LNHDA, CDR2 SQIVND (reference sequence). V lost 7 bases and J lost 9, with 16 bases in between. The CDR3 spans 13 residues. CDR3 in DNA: TGTGCCAGTACTGAACGCAGGTTCGGGCCCCAGCATTTT. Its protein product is CASTERRFGPQHF. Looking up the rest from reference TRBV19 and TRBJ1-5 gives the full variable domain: DGGITQSPKYLFRKEGQNVTLSCEQNLNHDAMYWYRQDPGQGLRLIYYSQIVNDFQKGDIAEGYSVSREKKESFPLTVTSAQKNPTAFYLCASTERRFGPQHFGDGTRLSIL.

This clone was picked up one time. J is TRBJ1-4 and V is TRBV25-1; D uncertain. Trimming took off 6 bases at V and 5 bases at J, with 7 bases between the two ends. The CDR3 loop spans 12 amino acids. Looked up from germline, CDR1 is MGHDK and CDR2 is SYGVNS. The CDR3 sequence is CASSRKNEKLFF. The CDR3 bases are TGTGCCAGCAGCAGGAAAAATGAAAAACTGTTTTTT.

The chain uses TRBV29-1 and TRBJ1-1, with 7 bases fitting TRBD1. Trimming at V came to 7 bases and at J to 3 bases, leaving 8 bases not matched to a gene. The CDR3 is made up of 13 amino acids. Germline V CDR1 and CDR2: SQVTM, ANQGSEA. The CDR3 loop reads CSGKTGYHTEAFF. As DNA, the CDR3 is TGCAGCGGTAAGACAGGGTACCACACTGAAGCTTTCTTT.

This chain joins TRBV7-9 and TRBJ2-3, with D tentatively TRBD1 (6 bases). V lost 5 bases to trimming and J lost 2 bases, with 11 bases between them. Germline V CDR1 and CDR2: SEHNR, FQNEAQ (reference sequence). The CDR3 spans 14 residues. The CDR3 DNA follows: TGTGCCAGCAGCCAAGGACAGTACACAGATACGCAGTATTTT. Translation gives CASSQGQYTDTQYF. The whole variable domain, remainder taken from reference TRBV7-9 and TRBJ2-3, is DTGVSQNPRHKITKRGQNVTFRCDPISEHNRLYWYRQTLGQGPEFLTYFQNEAQLEKSRLLSDRFSAERPKGSFSTLEIQRTEQGDSAMYLCASSQGQYTDTQYFGPGTRLTVL.

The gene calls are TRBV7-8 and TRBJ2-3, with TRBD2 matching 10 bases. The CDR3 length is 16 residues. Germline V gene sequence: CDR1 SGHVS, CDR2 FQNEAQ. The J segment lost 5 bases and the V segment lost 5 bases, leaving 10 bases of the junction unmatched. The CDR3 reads CASSQILAGARDTQYF. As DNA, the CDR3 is TGTGCCAGCAGCCAAATTCTAGCGGGAGCGAGAGATACGCAGTATTTT.

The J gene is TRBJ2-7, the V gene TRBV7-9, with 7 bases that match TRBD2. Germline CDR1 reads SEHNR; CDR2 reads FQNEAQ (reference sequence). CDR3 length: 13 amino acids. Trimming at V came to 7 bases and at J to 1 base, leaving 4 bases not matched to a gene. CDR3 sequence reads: CASTPSGSYEQYF. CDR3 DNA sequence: TGTGCCAGCACCCCTAGCGGTTCCTACGAGCAGTACTTC.

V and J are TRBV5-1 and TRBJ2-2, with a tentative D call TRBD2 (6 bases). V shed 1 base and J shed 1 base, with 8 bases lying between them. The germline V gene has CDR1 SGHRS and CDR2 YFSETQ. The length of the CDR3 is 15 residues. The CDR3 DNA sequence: TGCGCCAGCAGCTTGCTTAGCGGGAACACCGGGGAGCTGTTTTTT. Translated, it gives CASSLLSGNTGELFF.

CDR3 bases: TGTGCCAGCAGTTACTCGTCCACAGGTGGGCGGCAGCCCCAGCATTTT. Its protein is CASSYSSTGGRQPQHF. This chain uses TRBV6-6 with TRBJ1-5, with a possible D match to TRBD1 (5 bases). Per the germline V gene, CDR1 is MNHNY and CDR2 is SVGAGI (reference sequence). The CDR3 has 16 residues. V shed 0 bases and J shed 7 bases, with 16 bases lying between them.

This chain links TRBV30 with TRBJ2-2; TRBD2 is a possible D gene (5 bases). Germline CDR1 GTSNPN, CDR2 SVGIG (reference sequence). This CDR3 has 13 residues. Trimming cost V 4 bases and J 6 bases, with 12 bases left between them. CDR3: CAWNPTSAGELFF. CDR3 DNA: TGTGCCTGGAACCCCACTAGTGCCGGGGAGCTGTTTTTT.

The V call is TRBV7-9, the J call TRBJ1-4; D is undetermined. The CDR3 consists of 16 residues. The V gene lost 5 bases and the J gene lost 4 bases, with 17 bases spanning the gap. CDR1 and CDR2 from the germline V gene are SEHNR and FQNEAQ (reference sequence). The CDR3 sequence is CASSHYGVGLNEKLFF. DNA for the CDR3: TGTGCCAGCAGCCACTATGGCGTAGGCCTTAATGAAAAACTGTTTTTT.

The CDR3 reads CASSTPSGTDTDTQYF. CDR3 coding DNA: TGTGCCAGCAGCACACCTAGCGGGACCGACACAGATACGCAGTATTTT. The chain links TRBV5-8 to TRBJ2-3, with TRBD2 identical over 9 bases. V lost 4 bases to trimming and J lost 2 bases; unmatched junction nucleotides: 8. Looked up from germline, CDR1 is SGHTS and CDR2 is YDEGEE. This CDR3 region has 16 residues. Full variable domain (remainder filled in from reference TRBV5-8 and TRBJ2-3): EAGVTQSPTHLIKTRGQQATLRCSPISGHTSVYWYQQALGLGLQFLLWYDEGEERNRGNFPPRFSGRQFPNYSSELNVNALELEDSALYLCASSTPSGTDTDTQYFGPGTRLTVL.

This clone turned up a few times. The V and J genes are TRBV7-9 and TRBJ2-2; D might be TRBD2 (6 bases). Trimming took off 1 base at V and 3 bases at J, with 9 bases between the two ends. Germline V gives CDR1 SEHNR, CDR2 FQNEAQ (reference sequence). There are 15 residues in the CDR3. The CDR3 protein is CASSLVAGYTGELFF. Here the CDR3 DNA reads TGTGCCAGCAGCTTAGTTGCGGGGTACACCGGGGAGCTGTTTTTT.

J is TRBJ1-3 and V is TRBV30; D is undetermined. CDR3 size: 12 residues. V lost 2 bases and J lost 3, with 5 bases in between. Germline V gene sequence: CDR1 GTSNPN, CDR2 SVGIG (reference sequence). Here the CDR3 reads CAWSFVGNTIYF. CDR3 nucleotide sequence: TGTGCCTGGAGTTTCGTTGGAAACACCATATATTTT.

In DNA, the CDR3 is TGTGCCAGCAGCCCCGGGAGGTACCAAGAGACCCAGTACTTC. It specifies CASSPGRYQETQYF. V is TRBV7-2 and J is TRBJ2-5; 7 nucleotides agree with TRBD2. This CDR3 spans 14 amino acids. Losses at the gene ends were 5 bases for V and 0 bases for J; bases not matched to a gene: 3. Germline V lookup: CDR1 SGHTA, CDR2 FQGNSA.

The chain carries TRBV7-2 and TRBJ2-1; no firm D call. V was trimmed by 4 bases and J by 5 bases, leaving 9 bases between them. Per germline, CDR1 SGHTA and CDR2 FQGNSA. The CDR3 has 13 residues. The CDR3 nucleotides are TGTGCCAGCAGCTCTTACTTGAACAATGAGCAGTTCTTC. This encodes CASSSYLNNEQFF.

The CDR3 DNA is TGTGCCAGCAGCATAACAGGGGTAAAAGCCAACACCATATATTTT. It yields the protein CASSITGVKANTIYF. V and J are TRBV7-2 and TRBJ1-3; 7 bases fit TRBD1. The CDR3 runs to 15 residues. V gave up 5 bases and J gave up 7 bases; unmatched junction bases: 11. Germline V lookup: CDR1 SGHTA, CDR2 FQGNSA.

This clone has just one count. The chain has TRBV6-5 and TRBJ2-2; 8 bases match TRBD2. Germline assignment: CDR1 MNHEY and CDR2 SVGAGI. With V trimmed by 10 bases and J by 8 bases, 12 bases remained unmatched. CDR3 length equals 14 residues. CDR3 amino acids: CATGGARSGGELFF. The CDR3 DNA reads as TGTGCCACCGGGGGGGCCCGGTCCGGTGGGGAGCTGTTTTTT.